What follows describes a single TCR beta chain. It lacks a known antigen. Nothing much larger sits one base from this clone, and base qualities are not available. These data are taken from a study of radiotherapy plus CTLA-4 blockade in lung cancer (dated by TCRdb to between 2018 and 2020). For context, the study as a whole: Among the enrolled patients, about 19% had an objective response, and 25% to 35% reached disease control. The investigation overall reported the following: After treatment with radiotherapy and ipilimumab, TCR clones that originated in tumors expanded in peripheral blood. The strongest predictors of response were reported to be early dynamic shifts in blood T cell clones along with a rise in serum interferon-beta following radiation.

The library came from the immunoSEQ multiplex PCR assay. The source is immuneACCESS, and TCRdb retained only in-frame sequences with V and J called. Part of the clones is not carried over; for the studies checked, unresolved V genes explain less than half of this, and the remainder is unexplained. The sample includes about 110,000 clones, with more than 70% observed a single time. Less than 2.5% of the sample goes to the ten largest clones. The study evaluated CTLA-4 blockade (ipilimumab) given together with focal radiation therapy in patients who had chemo-refractory metastatic non-small-cell lung cancer. Looking up the germline V gene yields CDR1 SGHTA and CDR2 FQGNSA. The CDR3 sequence holds 18 residues, the cysteine and phenylalanine included. The entry retains the CDR3 DNA only, 54 bases that are in frame from base 1. Trimmed from V: 5 bases; trimmed from J: 3 bases; junction bases lacking a gene match: 8.

The origin of this receptor is a human donor with non-small cell lung cancer that progressed on radiotherapy plus ipilimumab. Some clones in this sample may be carry-over from other donors' samples. The rearrangement joined TRBV7-2 to TRBJ2-4, and TRBD2 aligns with 15 junction nucleotides. The source material was peripheral blood, sampled from a patient treated with radiotherapy plus ipilimumab. The CDR3 in this case is CASSPRTSGGAGKNIQYF. The sequence in DNA is TGTGCCAGCAGCCCCCGGACTAGCGGGGGGGCTGGCAAAAACATTCAGTACTTC.